These T cell receptor beta chains were read from a single sample in a study of T cell responses to AZD1222 COVID-19 vaccine. Libraries were prepared by immunoSEQ multiplex PCR; TCRdb keeps only in-frame clonotypes and omits some of them. The table has approximately 140,000 clones, 85% to 95% seen once. The sample was peripheral blood, taken 28 days after the second AZD1222 dose. The receptors derive from an adult who received the AZD1222 COVID-19 vaccine. The CDR3 runs from the conserved cysteine through the conserved F or W. A D gene is named only where the DNA matches it firmly. A clone size is listed for some rows: how often the clone was seen (once, few, many), or a class if it is expanded.

clone size	D gene	V gene	J gene	CDR3 DNA	CDR3 protein
-	-	TRBV10-3	TRBJ1-1	TGTGCCATCAGTGCTCCGGGCGGGAACACTGAAGCTTTCTTT	CAISAPGGNTEAFF
-	TRBD1	TRBV19	TRBJ1-2	TGTGCCAGTAGGAGGGGCGGCCCGGGACAGGGGGCTAACTATGGCTACACCTTC	CASRRGGPGQGANYGYTF
-	-	TRBV9	TRBJ2-6	TGTGCCAGCAGCGTACCAAACGACAGGAACTCTGGGGCCAACGTCCTGACTTTC	CASSVPNDRNSGANVLTF
-	-	TRBV18	TRBJ1-1	TGTGCCAGCTCTCCTCTTGGGCAGTCGAACACTGAAGCTTTCTTT	CASSPLGQSNTEAFF
-	-	TRBV29-1	TRBJ2-1	TGCAGCGTTGACGGGCAGGGCTACAATGAGCAGTTCTTC	CSVDGQGYNEQFF
-	TRBD1	TRBV4-1	TRBJ1-1	TGCGCCAGCCGTCATCAGGGGGCGAATACTGAAGCTTTCTTT	CASRHQGANTEAFF
few	TRBD2	TRBV10-1	TRBJ2-1	TGCGCCAGCAGTGGCCTAGCGGGAGTCCCGAATGAGCAGTTCTTC	CASSGLAGVPNEQFF
-	-	TRBV15	TRBJ1-3	TGTGCCACCAGCAGAGAACTGGCGGGCTCTGGAAACACCATATATTTT	CATSRELAGSGNTIYF
-	-	TRBV5-4	TRBJ1-1	TGTGCCAGCAGCTCGGGACGGGAAGCTTTCTTT	CASSSGREAFF
few	-	TRBV29-1	TRBJ2-7	TGCAGCGTTGAAAACACCTACTACGAGCAGTACTTC	CSVENTYYEQYF
-	-	TRBV6-2/TRBV6-3	TRBJ1-2	TGTGCCAGCACTAACTCCGGTGGCTACACCTTC	CASTNSGGYTF
once	-	TRBV7-9	TRBJ2-4	TGTGCCAGCAGCTTAGTCCTGGGTGGGAAAAACATTCAGTACTTC	CASSLVLGGKNIQYF
-	-	TRBV2	TRBJ1-4	TGTGCCAGCAGTAAAGAGGACAGAAAAAATGAAAAACTGTTTTTT	CASSKEDRKNEKLFF
-	TRBD2	TRBV6-2/TRBV6-3	TRBJ2-5	TGTGCCAGCAGTACTGGGACTAGCGGGGGTCGGGAGACCCAGTACTTC	CASSTGTSGGRETQYF
-	TRBD1	TRBV6-6	TRBJ1-1	TGTGCCAGCAGTGATGGACAGGGGTTGAACACTGAAGCTTTCTTT	CASSDGQGLNTEAFF
once	-	TRBV19	TRBJ2-5	TGTGCCAGTAGTCGGTGGGGGGAGACCCAGTACTTC	CASSRWGETQYF
-	TRBD2	TRBV7-2	TRBJ2-4	TGTGCCAGCAGCTTTGCGGGAGGGCGGGGAAACATTCAGTACTTC	CASSFAGGRGNIQYF
-	-	TRBV19	TRBJ1-5	TGTGCCAGTAGTACGTTGAGTCAGCCCCAGCATTTT	CASSTLSQPQHF
-	-	TRBV6-5	TRBJ1-6	TGTGCCAGCAGTCGGGACCCCTTCACAGCTTCACCCCTCCACTTT	CASSRDPFTASPLHF
-	-	TRBV7-2	TRBJ2-3	TGTGCCAGCAGCTTCCTCGAGGCGGATACGCAGTATTTT	CASSFLEADTQYF
-	-	TRBV19	TRBJ1-3	TGTGCCAGTAGCTACCTTAGGACGCACGCCTCTGGAAACACCATATATTTT	CASSYLRTHASGNTIYF
-	-	TRBV28	TRBJ1-6	TGTGCCAGCAGTTTACTACAGCTCTATAATTCACCCCTCCACTTT	CASSLLQLYNSPLHF
-	-	TRBV2	TRBJ1-2	TGTGCCAGCAGCGCACAGAGTTATGGCTACACCTTC	CASSAQSYGYTF
-	-	TRBV7-2	TRBJ1-1	TGTGCCAGCAGCTTAGCGGGGGGGCTGAACACTGAAGCTTTCTTT	CASSLAGGLNTEAFF
-	-	TRBV28	TRBJ1-1	TGTGCCTCAGAAGTGAACACTGAAGCTTTCTTT	CASEVNTEAFF
-	-	TRBV21-1	TRBJ1-1	TGTGCCAGCAGCTTCCGGGGGGCTTACAGGGAGTCGGCTTTCTTT	CASSFRGAYRESAFF
-	-	TRBV6-4	TRBJ1-1	TGTGCCAGCAGTGACTCGGCCGTTGGGACTGAAGCTTTCTTT	CASSDSAVGTEAFF
once	-	TRBV13	TRBJ1-1	TGTGCCAGCAGCGCGCAGAAGATGAACACTGAAGCTTTCTTT	CASSAQKMNTEAFF
-	TRBD1	TRBV3-1/TRBV3-2	TRBJ2-1	TGTGCCAGCAGCCAATCGCGGACAGGGCGACTCCATGAGCAGTTCTTC	CASSQSRTGRLHEQFF
-	-	TRBV27	TRBJ1-6	TGTGCCAGCAGTATTGAGATGGAGGGGAATTCACCCCTCCACTTT	CASSIEMEGNSPLHF
-	-	TRBV30	TRBJ2-7	TGTGCCTGCAGGGGCTTCGATGGTTCCTACGAGCAGTACTTC	CACRGFDGSYEQYF
-	TRBD1	TRBV6-1	TRBJ1-3	TGTGCCAGCAGTGAAACAGGGGCTGGAAACACCATATATTTT	CASSETGAGNTIYF
-	TRBD1	TRBV6-5	TRBJ1-2	TGTGCCAGCAGGAGACAGGGTGGCTATGGCTACACCTTC	CASRRQGGYGYTF
-	-	TRBV5-1	TRBJ2-5	TGCGCCAGCAGCCCCGGGACGGTTCAAGAGACCCAGTACTTC	CASSPGTVQETQYF
-	TRBD2	TRBV6-1	TRBJ2-7	TGTGCCAGCAGTGAAGCGTGGACTAGCGGCTACGAGCAGTACTTC	CASSEAWTSGYEQYF
-	-	TRBV19	TRBJ2-2	TGTGCCAGTAGAGTGGGAGTGGGCTCTACAAACACCGGGGAGCTGTTTTTT	CASRVGVGSTNTGELFF
-	-	TRBV6-2/TRBV6-3	TRBJ1-1	TGTGCCAGCAGTCCATATGGAACATTGAACACTGAAGCTTTCTTT	CASSPYGTLNTEAFF
-	-	TRBV28	TRBJ1-2	TGTGCCAGCAGCCGACCCACGGCAGGGAACTATGGCTACACCTTC	CASSRPTAGNYGYTF
-	TRBD1	TRBV19	TRBJ2-7	TGTGCCAGTAGCGAGGCTACAGGGGGCAGACACGAGCAGTACTTC	CASSEATGGRHEQYF
-	-	TRBV27	TRBJ2-7	TGTGCCAGCAGGGGCCAAACCTACGAGCAGTACTTC	CASRGQTYEQYF
-	-	TRBV12-3/TRBV12-4	TRBJ1-1	TGTGCCAGCAGTTTTAATGCCGGGGTCGGGGCTTTCTTT	CASSFNAGVGAFF
once	-	TRBV2	TRBJ1-2	TGTGCCAGCATGAGACAGGACTATGGCTACACCTTC	CASMRQDYGYTF
-	-	TRBV3-1/TRBV3-2	TRBJ1-4	TGTGCCAGCACCTTAGGCCTCTCCCAGGAAAAACTGTTTTTT	CASTLGLSQEKLFF
few	-	TRBV4-3	TRBJ1-1	TGCGCCAGCAGTTTGGGAGCTGAAGCTTTCTTT	CASSLGAEAFF
-	-	TRBV18	TRBJ1-2	TGTGCCAGCTCACCACCTATGAGGGGCGGCGGCTACACCTTC	CASSPPMRGGGYTF
-	TRBD2	TRBV10-3	TRBJ2-7	TGTGCCATCGCAATAGCGGGGGGGGGCCACGAGCAGTACTTC	CAIAIAGGGHEQYF
-	TRBD2	TRBV6-4	TRBJ2-1	TGTGCCAGCTCTGGACTAGCGGGGGGTAATGAGCAGTTCTTC	CASSGLAGGNEQFF
-	-	TRBV27	TRBJ1-6	TGTGCCAGCAGCAGGGACATCTATTCACCCCTCCACTTT	CASSRDIYSPLHF
-	-	TRBV10-2	TRBJ1-2	TGCGCCAGCAGTGTCAGGGCTAACTATGGCTACACCTTC	CASSVRANYGYTF